This T cell receptor (beta chain) is drawn from a study of blood T cell repertoires in COVID-19. Study-wide context: From the United States, Italy and Spain came samples of acute and convalescent COVID-19. PBMCs, B-cell-depleted T cells, or T cells were the source of the cDNA or gDNA that made up the material.

Study processing details: Quantification of nucleated cells was approximated via reference gene primer amplification. Profiling relied on immunoSEQ multiplex PCR, and the TCRdb table lists in-frame clones only, not all of them. V, J and clone size were drawn from that table, and D and trimming were deduced from the DNA. In the table there are around 180,000 clones, roughly 79% of which are singletons. CDR3 length: 17 amino acids. CDR1 is SEHNR, CDR2 FQNEAQ, per germline (reference sequence). The junction had 12 bases not matched to a gene; V was cut back by 1 base and J by 5 bases. Material for sequencing was peripheral blood. The chain links TRBV7-9 to TRBJ2-5; 8 nucleotides align to TRBD1. The sequence came from a man aged 55 to 70 with active or convalescent COVID-19. CDR3 residues: CASSLEFETGEIETQYF. In nucleotides, the CDR3 is TGTGCCAGCAGCTTAGAGTTCGAGACAGGGGAAATTGAGACCCAGTACTTC.